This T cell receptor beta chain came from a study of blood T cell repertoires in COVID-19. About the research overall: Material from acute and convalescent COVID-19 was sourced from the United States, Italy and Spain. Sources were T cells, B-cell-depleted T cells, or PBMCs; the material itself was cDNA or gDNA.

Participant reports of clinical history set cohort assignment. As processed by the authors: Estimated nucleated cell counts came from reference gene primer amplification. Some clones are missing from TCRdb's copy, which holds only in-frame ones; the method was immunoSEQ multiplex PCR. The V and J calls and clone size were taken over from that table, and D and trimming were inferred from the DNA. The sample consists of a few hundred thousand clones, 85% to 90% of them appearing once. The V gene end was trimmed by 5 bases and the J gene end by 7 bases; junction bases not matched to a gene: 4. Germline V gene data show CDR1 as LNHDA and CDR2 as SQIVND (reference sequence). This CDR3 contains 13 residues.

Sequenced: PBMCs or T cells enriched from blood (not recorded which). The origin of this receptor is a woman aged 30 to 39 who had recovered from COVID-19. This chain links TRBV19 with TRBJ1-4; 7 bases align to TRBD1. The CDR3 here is CASSVGQPEKLFF. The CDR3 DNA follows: TGTGCCAGTAGTGTGGGACAGCCTGAAAAACTGTTTTTT.